These 5 T cell receptor beta chains originate from one sample sequenced in a study of beta chain features in type 1 diabetes (dated by TCRdb to about 2018). Library preparation employed the immunoSEQ multiplex PCR assay. The High Capacity cDNA Reverse Transcription Kit was used to reverse transcribe all of the isolated RNA, meaning that expressed TCRB transcripts were what got sequenced. Not all clones reach the TCRdb copy of this immuneACCESS table, which keeps in-frame sequences only. Checked studies attribute under half of the gap to unresolved V genes and leave the rest unexplained. The sample table contains hundreds of thousands of clones; only one count was recorded for around 15% of them. Roughly 0.098% of the sample goes to the ten largest clones. Material for sequencing was naive CD4+ T cells from blood. In the paper's terms, the cell subset or site label means: true naive CD4+ T cells. All receptors derive from a man between 18 and 29 years old in good health.

V and J are TRBV9 and TRBJ2-5, with TRBD1 matching 11 bases. Germline CDR1 is SGDLS and CDR2 is YYNGEE. There are 18 residues in the CDR3. Trimming at V came to 3 bases and at J to 1 base, leaving 11 bases not matched to a gene. In nucleotides, the CDR3 is TGTGCCAGCAGCGCTCACAGGACAGGGGGCAGAATCCAAGAGACCCAGTACTTC. Its translation is CASSAHRTGGRIQETQYF.

This clone was found once. The chain recombines TRBV28 with TRBJ1-5; D is unresolved. Germline CDR1 reads MDHEN; CDR2 reads SYDVKM. V lost 6 bases, J lost 1 base, and 13 bases lay in between. The CDR3 runs to 15 residues. CDR3 DNA: TGTGCCAGCAGACCCCTCCCTATCAGCAATCAGCCCCAGCATTTT. It encodes CASRPLPISNQPQHF.

This clone was counted between two and nine times. V usage is TRBV7-3 and J usage is TRBJ1-2; TRBD1 agrees at 12 bases. V gave up 5 bases and J gave up 6 bases; unmatched junction bases: 10. Germline CDR1 is SGHTA and CDR2 is FQGTGA. This CDR3 spans 16 amino acids. The CDR3: CASSGNPGQGAHGYTF. In nucleotides, the CDR3 is TGTGCCAGCAGCGGAAATCCGGGACAGGGGGCCCATGGCTACACCTTC.

Note on this clone: This sample also contains other DNA sequences that code for the same CDR3. The DNA of the CDR3 is TGCGCCAGCAGCTTGGAGGGGGCAGAGACCCAGTACTTC. Its translation is CASSLEGAETQYF. The chain has TRBV5-1 and TRBJ2-5, with TRBD1 identical over 7 bases. Germline assignment: CDR1 SGHRS and CDR2 YFSETQ. J was trimmed by 4 bases and V by 0 bases; bases with no gene match: 0. CDR3 length: 13 residues.

The chain uses TRBV6-5 and TRBJ1-5; D remains ambiguous. From germline, CDR1 is MNHEY and CDR2 SVGAGI. The CDR3 contains 14 residues. Trimming removed 0 bases from V and 6 bases from J, with 9 bases in between. The CDR3 sequence is CASSYSSHLQPQHF. For the CDR3, the DNA is TGTGCCAGCAGTTACTCGTCACACCTTCAGCCCCAGCATTTT.